The 5 T cell receptor beta chains in this list originate from one sample, sequenced in a study of metastatic and nonmetastatic thyroid tumors. TCRdb re-clonotyped the PCR reads through MiXCR. The sample consists of around 23,000 clones, roughly 23% of them appearing once. Thyroid surgery took place with no prior treatment in any patient. The sequencing input was tumor tissue. All receptors come from a female donor with papillary thyroid cancer or a benign thyroid nodule (not recorded which). Some clones in this sample may be carry-over from other donors' samples.

Relative to its sample, this clone is medium-sized. This sequence joins TRBV19 and TRBJ2-1; D unclear. The V end lost 8 bases, the J end lost 0 bases, and 8 bases lay between the germline ends. The CDR3 runs 13 residues. Germline V gives CDR1 LNHDA, CDR2 SQIVND (reference sequence). The CDR3 region is CASSQSSYNEQFF. In DNA, the CDR3 is TGTGCCAGTTCACAGAGCTCCTACAATGAGCAGTTCTTC.

This clone was observed at least ten times. V and J are TRBV20-1 and TRBJ1-5; tentative D call: TRBD1 (6 bases). Germline V gene lookup returns CDR1 DFQATT and CDR2 SNEGSKA (reference sequence). The CDR3 is made up of 14 amino acids. Trimming removed 6 bases from V and 1 base from J, with 13 bases in between. The CDR3 reads CSAPQGRSNQPQHF. The CDR3 bases are TGCAGTGCCCCCCAGGGGCGGAGCAATCAGCCCCAGCATTTT.

This clone came up once. This chain connects TRBV7-2 to TRBJ1-2, with 11 bases that match TRBD1. The CDR3 spans 15 residues. Per the germline V gene, CDR1 is SGHTA and CDR2 is FQGNSA. V lost 5 bases and J lost 6; bases outside the gene matches: 8. CDR3 sequence (DNA): TGTGCCAGCAGCCACAAGGACAGGGGGCGTAATGGCTACACCTTC. Protein product: CASSHKDRGRNGYTF.

This clone was seen only a few times. This chain uses TRBV6-1 with TRBJ1-2, with 9 bases lining up with TRBD1. The CDR3 contains 14 residues. The germline gives CDR1 MNHNS, CDR2 SASEGT. Trimming took 5 bases from V and 4 from J; bases not matched to a gene: 5. The CDR3 sequence: CASSNRGLGYGYTF. In DNA, the CDR3 is TGTGCCAGCAGTAACAGGGGGCTCGGCTATGGCTACACCTTC.

This clone showed up many times. The V gene is TRBV19, the J gene TRBJ2-7, with TRBD1 as a possible D gene (5 bases). Germline V gives CDR1 LNHDA, CDR2 SQIVND (reference sequence). Trimming left V 2 bases short and J 3 bases short, with 14 bases between. The CDR3 runs to 15 residues. This chain's CDR3 is CASSIKAGPNYEQYF. The CDR3 nucleotides read TGTGCCAGTAGTATAAAGGCAGGGCCTAACTACGAGCAGTACTTC.